Listed below are T cell receptor beta chains from one sample, sequenced in a study of blood T cell repertoires in COVID-19. Sequencing used immunoSEQ multiplex PCR; TCRdb keeps in-frame clones, though not all of them. The data show hundreds of thousands of clones, 87% seen once. Sequenced material: PBMCs or T cells enriched from blood (not recorded which). The receptors stem from a woman under 30 with acute COVID-19. Both conserved end residues are part of each CDR3. D genes are given only for firm matches. Size values are once, few and many counts, or a class for expanded clones, and some rows have none.

clone size: once
D gene: NA
J gene: TRBJ1-1
V gene: TRBV7-8
CDR3 protein: CASSEKGAGDAFF
CDR3 DNA: TGTGCCAGCAGCGAAAAGGGTGCAGGGGACGCTTTCTTT

clone size: NA
D gene: NA
J gene: TRBJ2-7
V gene: TRBV20-1
CDR3 protein: CSASQGTREQYF
CDR3 DNA: TGCAGTGCTAGTCAGGGGACCAGAGAGCAGTACTTC

clone size: NA
D gene: TRBD1
J gene: TRBJ2-1
V gene: TRBV3-1/TRBV3-2
CDR3 protein: CASSPAGQVDEQFF
CDR3 DNA: TGTGCCAGCAGCCCCGCCGGACAGGTCGATGAGCAGTTCTTC

clone size: NA
D gene: TRBD1
J gene: TRBJ1-3
V gene: TRBV24-1
CDR3 protein: CATSTGTALSGNTIYF
CDR3 DNA: TGTGCCACCAGCACCGGGACAGCTCTATCTGGAAACACCATATATTTT

clone size: NA
D gene: NA
J gene: TRBJ2-5
V gene: TRBV4-3
CDR3 protein: CASSQGVVTGVAPETQYF
CDR3 DNA: TGCGCCAGCAGCCAAGGGGTGGTAACGGGAGTTGCCCCAGAGACCCAGTACTTC

clone size: few
D gene: NA
J gene: TRBJ2-7
V gene: TRBV6-5
CDR3 protein: CASKTGGSHEQYF
CDR3 DNA: TGTGCCAGCAAGACAGGCGGGAGCCACGAGCAGTACTTC

clone size: NA
D gene: TRBD1
J gene: TRBJ1-6
V gene: TRBV6-5
CDR3 protein: CASNGDRADSPLHF
CDR3 DNA: TGTGCCAGCAACGGAGACAGGGCAGATTCACCCCTCCACTTT

clone size: NA
D gene: NA
J gene: TRBJ1-1
V gene: TRBV5-1
CDR3 protein: CASSGGTRVNTEAFF
CDR3 DNA: TGCGCCAGCAGCGGTGGGACTAGGGTGAACACTGAAGCTTTCTTT

clone size: once
D gene: TRBD1
J gene: TRBJ1-2
V gene: TRBV10-2
CDR3 protein: CASSEGTDRGYTF
CDR3 DNA: TGCGCCAGCAGTGAAGGGACAGATCGCGGCTACACCTTC

clone size: NA
D gene: TRBD1
J gene: TRBJ2-1
V gene: TRBV7-9
CDR3 protein: CASSRRTGFDEQFF
CDR3 DNA: TGTGCCAGCAGCCGGCGGACAGGGTTTGATGAGCAGTTCTTC

clone size: NA
D gene: NA
J gene: TRBJ2-3
V gene: TRBV7-9
CDR3 protein: CASSQGTISTDTQYF
CDR3 DNA: TGTGCCAGCAGCCAGGGGACTATTAGCACAGATACGCAGTATTTT

clone size: once
D gene: TRBD2
J gene: TRBJ2-1
V gene: TRBV28
CDR3 protein: CASSPPSGVYNEQFF
CDR3 DNA: TGTGCCAGCAGTCCCCCTAGCGGAGTCTACAATGAGCAGTTCTTC

clone size: NA
D gene: TRBD1
J gene: TRBJ2-5
V gene: TRBV7-9
CDR3 protein: CASSSTGAQETQYF
CDR3 DNA: TGTGCCAGCAGCTCGACAGGGGCCCAAGAGACCCAGTACTTC

clone size: NA
D gene: NA
J gene: TRBJ2-7
V gene: TRBV7-2
CDR3 protein: CASSTAGDYEQYF
CDR3 DNA: TGTGCCAGCAGCACAGCGGGTGATTACGAGCAGTACTTC

clone size: once
D gene: TRBD1
J gene: TRBJ2-7
V gene: TRBV7-8
CDR3 protein: CASSSDRGGDYEQYF
CDR3 DNA: TGTGCCAGCAGCTCGGACAGGGGCGGCGACTACGAGCAGTACTTC

clone size: NA
D gene: NA
J gene: TRBJ2-7
V gene: TRBV14
CDR3 protein: CASSLIIGGEQYF
CDR3 DNA: TGTGCCAGCAGCCTCATTATAGGGGGTGAGCAGTACTTC

clone size: NA
D gene: TRBD1
J gene: TRBJ2-7
V gene: TRBV5-8
CDR3 protein: CASSLRDRGWEQYF
CDR3 DNA: TGTGCCAGCAGCTTGCGAGACAGGGGTTGGGAGCAGTACTTC

clone size: NA
D gene: TRBD2
J gene: TRBJ2-1
V gene: TRBV6-4
CDR3 protein: CASSLTSGSLNEQFF
CDR3 DNA: TGTGCCAGCAGTCTGACTAGCGGTTCTCTCAATGAGCAGTTCTTC

clone size: NA
D gene: NA
J gene: TRBJ1-4
V gene: TRBV6-5
CDR3 protein: CASNPGQAEKLFF
CDR3 DNA: TGTGCCAGCAACCCGGGACAAGCTGAAAAACTGTTTTTT

clone size: NA
D gene: NA
J gene: TRBJ1-6
V gene: TRBV30
CDR3 protein: CAWSVGGGNSPLHF
CDR3 DNA: TGTGCCTGGAGTGTAGGAGGCGGCAATTCACCCCTCCACTTT

clone size: NA
D gene: NA
J gene: TRBJ1-3
V gene: TRBV5-5
CDR3 protein: CASSFRTDSGNTIYF
CDR3 DNA: TGTGCCAGCAGCTTCCGGACAGACTCTGGAAACACCATATATTTT

clone size: NA
D gene: TRBD1
J gene: TRBJ1-5
V gene: TRBV3-1/TRBV3-2
CDR3 protein: CASSLNRGHQPQHF
CDR3 DNA: TGTGCCAGCAGCCTAAACAGGGGGCATCAGCCCCAGCATTTT

clone size: NA
D gene: TRBD1
J gene: TRBJ1-2
V gene: TRBV7-2
CDR3 protein: CASSPDRDSYGYTF
CDR3 DNA: TGTGCCAGCAGCCCGGACAGGGATTCATATGGCTACACCTTC

clone size: NA
D gene: NA
J gene: TRBJ2-7
V gene: TRBV7-9
CDR3 protein: CASSLLRTEESYEQYF
CDR3 DNA: TGTGCCAGCAGCCTACTTAGGACAGAGGAATCCTACGAGCAGTACTTC

clone size: NA
D gene: NA
J gene: TRBJ1-1
V gene: TRBV2
CDR3 protein: CASSKKVGDEAFF
CDR3 DNA: TGTGCCAGCAGTAAGAAGGTGGGCGATGAAGCTTTCTTT

clone size: once
D gene: TRBD2
J gene: TRBJ2-5
V gene: TRBV5-6
CDR3 protein: CASSLEGLAVQETQYF
CDR3 DNA: TGTGCCAGCAGCTTGGAGGGACTAGCGGTCCAAGAGACCCAGTACTTC

clone size: NA
D gene: TRBD2
J gene: TRBJ2-7
V gene: TRBV7-9
CDR3 protein: CASRVSGGPHEQYF
CDR3 DNA: TGTGCCAGCAGAGTTAGCGGGGGGCCACACGAGCAGTACTTC

clone size: NA
D gene: NA
J gene: TRBJ2-1
V gene: TRBV6-5
CDR3 protein: CASSQGGILNEQFF
CDR3 DNA: TGTGCCAGCAGCCAGGGGGGAATTTTGAATGAGCAGTTCTTC

clone size: NA
D gene: TRBD2
J gene: TRBJ2-5
V gene: TRBV6-5
CDR3 protein: CASSSPRLAGVQTQYF
CDR3 DNA: TGTGCCAGCAGTTCCCCGCGACTAGCGGGAGTTCAGACCCAGTACTTC

clone size: NA
D gene: TRBD2
J gene: TRBJ2-5
V gene: TRBV19
CDR3 protein: CASSPRDYPDGETQYF
CDR3 DNA: TGTGCCAGTAGTCCCCGGGACTATCCCGACGGGGAGACCCAGTACTTC

clone size: NA
D gene: NA
J gene: TRBJ1-5
V gene: TRBV27
CDR3 protein: CASSPVMAVNQPQHF
CDR3 DNA: TGTGCCAGCAGCCCAGTTATGGCGGTGAATCAGCCCCAGCATTTT

clone size: NA
D gene: NA
J gene: TRBJ1-2
V gene: TRBV12-3/TRBV12-4
CDR3 protein: CASFRGDINGYTF
CDR3 DNA: TGTGCCAGCTTTCGGGGAGACATAAATGGCTACACCTTC

clone size: NA
D gene: NA
J gene: TRBJ1-1
V gene: TRBV7-9
CDR3 protein: CASSNRDTEAFF
CDR3 DNA: TGTGCCAGCAGCAACAGGGACACTGAAGCTTTCTTT

clone size: NA
D gene: NA
J gene: TRBJ2-2
V gene: TRBV11-1
CDR3 protein: CANTDINTGELFF
CDR3 DNA: TGTGCCAACACGGACATAAACACCGGGGAGCTGTTTTTT

clone size: NA
D gene: TRBD1
J gene: TRBJ2-7
V gene: TRBV6-5
CDR3 protein: CASRTDRGAYEQYF
CDR3 DNA: TGTGCCAGCAGAACCGACAGGGGGGCCTACGAGCAGTACTTC

clone size: NA
D gene: TRBD1
J gene: TRBJ1-5
V gene: TRBV7-9
CDR3 protein: CASSSTGPNQPQHF
CDR3 DNA: TGTGCCAGCAGCTCGACAGGGCCCAATCAGCCCCAGCATTTT

clone size: NA
D gene: TRBD2
J gene: TRBJ2-1
V gene: TRBV19
CDR3 protein: CASSMYLAGVEQFF
CDR3 DNA: TGTGCCAGTAGTATGTACCTAGCGGGAGTTGAGCAGTTCTTC

clone size: NA
D gene: TRBD1
J gene: TRBJ2-1
V gene: TRBV18
CDR3 protein: CASSPLGQGAVNEQFF
CDR3 DNA: TGTGCCAGCTCACCTCTCGGACAGGGGGCAGTTAATGAGCAGTTCTTC

clone size: NA
D gene: NA
J gene: TRBJ1-1
V gene: TRBV6-1
CDR3 protein: CASSDLTGSTEAFF
CDR3 DNA: TGTGCCAGCAGTGACCTCACAGGGTCCACTGAAGCTTTCTTT

clone size: NA
D gene: TRBD1
J gene: TRBJ2-7
V gene: TRBV7-9
CDR3 protein: CASSSRDRGADEQYF
CDR3 DNA: TGTGCCAGCAGCTCCCGGGACAGGGGCGCGGACGAGCAGTACTTC

clone size: NA
D gene: TRBD1
J gene: TRBJ1-2
V gene: TRBV19
CDR3 protein: CASSPSPTGSIYGYTF
CDR3 DNA: TGTGCCAGTAGTCCCTCTCCGACAGGGTCGATCTATGGCTACACCTTC

clone size: NA
D gene: NA
J gene: TRBJ2-3
V gene: TRBV5-1
CDR3 protein: CASSLFRGAEDTQYF
CDR3 DNA: TGCGCCAGCAGCTTGTTCAGGGGCGCGGAAGATACGCAGTATTTT

clone size: once
D gene: NA
J gene: TRBJ2-7
V gene: TRBV28
CDR3 protein: CASSPISGQGYEQYF
CDR3 DNA: TGTGCCAGCAGCCCGATTTCCGGACAAGGCTACGAGCAGTACTTC

clone size: NA
D gene: NA
J gene: TRBJ2-1
V gene: TRBV19
CDR3 protein: CASSDGTRSYNEQFF
CDR3 DNA: TGTGCCAGTAGTGACGGGACACGGTCCTACAATGAGCAGTTCTTC

clone size: NA
D gene: NA
J gene: TRBJ1-2
V gene: TRBV9
CDR3 protein: CASSASDEDYGYTF
CDR3 DNA: TGTGCCAGCAGCGCCTCCGACGAGGACTATGGCTACACCTTC

clone size: NA
D gene: NA
J gene: TRBJ2-2
V gene: TRBV7-9
CDR3 protein: CASSFGTPNTGELFF
CDR3 DNA: TGTGCCAGCAGCTTCGGGACACCGAACACCGGGGAGCTGTTTTTT